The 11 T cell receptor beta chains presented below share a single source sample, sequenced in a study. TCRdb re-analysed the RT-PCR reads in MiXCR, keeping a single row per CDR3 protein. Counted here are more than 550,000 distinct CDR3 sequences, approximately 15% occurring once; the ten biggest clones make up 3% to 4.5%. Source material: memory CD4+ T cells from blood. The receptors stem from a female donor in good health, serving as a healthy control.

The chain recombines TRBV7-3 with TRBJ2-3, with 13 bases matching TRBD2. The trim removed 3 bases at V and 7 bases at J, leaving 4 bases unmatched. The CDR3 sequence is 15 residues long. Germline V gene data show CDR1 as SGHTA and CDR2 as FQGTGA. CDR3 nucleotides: TGTGCCAGCAGCTTTGGACTAGCGGGGGTGAATACGCAGTATTTT. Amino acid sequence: CASSFGLAGVNTQYF.

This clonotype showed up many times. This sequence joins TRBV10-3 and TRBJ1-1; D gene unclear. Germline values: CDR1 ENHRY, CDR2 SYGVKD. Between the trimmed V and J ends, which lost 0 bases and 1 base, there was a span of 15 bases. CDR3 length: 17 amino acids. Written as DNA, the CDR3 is TGTGCCATCAGTGAGTCGAGTATGCTGGCAGAGAACACTGAAGCTTTCTTT. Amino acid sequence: CAISESSMLAENTEAFF.

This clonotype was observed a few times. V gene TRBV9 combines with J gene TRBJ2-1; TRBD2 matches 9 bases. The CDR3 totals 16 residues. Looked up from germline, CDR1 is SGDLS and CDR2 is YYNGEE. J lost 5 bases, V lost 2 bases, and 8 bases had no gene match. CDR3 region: CASSVGWSSGNNEQFF. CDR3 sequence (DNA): TGTGCCAGCAGCGTGGGCTGGTCTAGCGGGAACAATGAGCAGTTCTTC.

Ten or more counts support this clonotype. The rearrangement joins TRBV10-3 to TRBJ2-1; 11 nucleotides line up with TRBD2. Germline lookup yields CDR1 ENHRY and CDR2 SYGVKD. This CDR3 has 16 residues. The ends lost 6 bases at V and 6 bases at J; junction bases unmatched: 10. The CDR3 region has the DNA TGTGCCATCAGGACCGGTAGCGGGAGGGGCCGCAATGAGCAGTTCTTC. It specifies CAIRTGSGRGRNEQFF.

The CDR3, as DNA: TGCAGCGCCTACGACGGGAATAATTCACCCCTCCACTTT. It encodes CSAYDGNNSPLHF. The chain carries TRBV29-1 and TRBJ1-6, with unresolved D. Germline CDR1 and CDR2: SQVTM and ANQGSEA. V dropped 7 bases and J dropped 5 bases, with 12 bases sitting between them. There are 13 residues in the CDR3.

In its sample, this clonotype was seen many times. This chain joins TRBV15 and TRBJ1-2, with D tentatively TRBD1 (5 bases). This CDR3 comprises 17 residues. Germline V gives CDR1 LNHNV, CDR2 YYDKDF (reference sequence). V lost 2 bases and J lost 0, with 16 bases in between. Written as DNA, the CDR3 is TGTGCCACCAGCAGACTGACGGGGACCAAAGCTAACTATGGCTACACCTTC. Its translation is CATSRLTGTKANYGYTF.

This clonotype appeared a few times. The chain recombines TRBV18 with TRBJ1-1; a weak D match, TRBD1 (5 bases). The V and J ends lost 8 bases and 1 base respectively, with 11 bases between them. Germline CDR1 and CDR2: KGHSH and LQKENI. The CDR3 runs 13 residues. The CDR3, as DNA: TGTGCCAGCCGACAGCTCGGGAACACTGAAGCTTTCTTT. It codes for CASRQLGNTEAFF.

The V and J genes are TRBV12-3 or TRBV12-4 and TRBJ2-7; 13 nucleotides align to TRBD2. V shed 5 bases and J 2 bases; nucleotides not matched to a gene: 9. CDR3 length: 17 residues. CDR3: CASSSAGTSGVTYEQYF. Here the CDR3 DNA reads TGTGCCAGCAGTAGCGCCGGGACTAGCGGGGTAACCTACGAGCAGTACTTC.

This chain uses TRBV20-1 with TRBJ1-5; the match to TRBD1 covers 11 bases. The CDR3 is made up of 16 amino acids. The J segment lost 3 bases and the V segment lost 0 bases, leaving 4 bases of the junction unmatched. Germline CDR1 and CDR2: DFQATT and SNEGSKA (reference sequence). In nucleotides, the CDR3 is TGCAGTGCTAGAGATCGGACAGGGGGCTTCAATCAGCCCCAGCATTTT. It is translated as CSARDRTGGFNQPQHF.

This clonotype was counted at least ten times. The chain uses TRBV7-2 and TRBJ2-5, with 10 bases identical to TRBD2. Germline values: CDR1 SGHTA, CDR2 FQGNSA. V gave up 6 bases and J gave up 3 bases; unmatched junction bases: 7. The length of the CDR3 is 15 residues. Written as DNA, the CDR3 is TGTGCCAGCAGTCGGAGGACTAGCGGAGAAGAGACCCAGTACTTC. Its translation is CASSRRTSGEETQYF.

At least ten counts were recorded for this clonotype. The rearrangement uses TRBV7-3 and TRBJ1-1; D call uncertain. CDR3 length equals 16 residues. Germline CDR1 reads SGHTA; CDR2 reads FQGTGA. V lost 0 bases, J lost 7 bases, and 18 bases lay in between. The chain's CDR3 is CASSLTPAGFPLEAFF. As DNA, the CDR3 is TGTGCCAGCAGCTTAACTCCCGCAGGCTTCCCTCTTGAAGCTTTCTTT.